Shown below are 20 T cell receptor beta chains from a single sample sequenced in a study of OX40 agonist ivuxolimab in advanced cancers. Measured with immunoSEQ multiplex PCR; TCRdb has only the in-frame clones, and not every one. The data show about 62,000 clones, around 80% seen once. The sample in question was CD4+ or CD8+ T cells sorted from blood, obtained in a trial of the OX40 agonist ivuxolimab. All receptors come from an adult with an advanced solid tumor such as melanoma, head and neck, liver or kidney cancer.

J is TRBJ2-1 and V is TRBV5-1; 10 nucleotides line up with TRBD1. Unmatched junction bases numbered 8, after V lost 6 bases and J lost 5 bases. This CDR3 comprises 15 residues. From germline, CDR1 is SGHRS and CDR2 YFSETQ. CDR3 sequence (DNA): TGCGCCAGCACCTCCCGGACAGGGGGACACAATGAGCAGTTCTTC. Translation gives CASTSRTGGHNEQFF. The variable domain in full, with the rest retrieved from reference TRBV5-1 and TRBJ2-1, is KAGVTQTPRYLIKTRGQQVTLSCSPISGHRSVSWYQQTPGQGLQFLFEYFSETQRNKGNFPGRFSGRQFSNSRSEMNVSTLELGDSALYLCASTSRTGGHNEQFFGPGTRLTVL.

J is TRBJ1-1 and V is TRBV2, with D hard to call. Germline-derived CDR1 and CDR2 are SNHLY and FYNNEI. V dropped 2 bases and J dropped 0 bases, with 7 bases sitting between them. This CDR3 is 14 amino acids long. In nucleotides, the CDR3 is TGTGCCAGCAGTGAACGGGAGCTGAACACTGAAGCTTTCTTT. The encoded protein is CASSERELNTEAFF.

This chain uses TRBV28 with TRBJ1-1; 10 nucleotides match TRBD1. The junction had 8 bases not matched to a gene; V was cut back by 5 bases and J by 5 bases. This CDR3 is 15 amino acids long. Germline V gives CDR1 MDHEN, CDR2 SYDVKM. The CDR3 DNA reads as TGTGCCAGCAGTCGCCCGGGACAGGGGAGGACTGAAGCTTTCTTT. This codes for CASSRPGQGRTEAFF.

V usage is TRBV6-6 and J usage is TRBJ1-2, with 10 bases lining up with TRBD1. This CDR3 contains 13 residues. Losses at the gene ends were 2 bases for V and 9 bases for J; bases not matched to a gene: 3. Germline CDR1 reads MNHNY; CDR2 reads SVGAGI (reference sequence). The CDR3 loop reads CASSYGTGDSYTF. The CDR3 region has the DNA TGTGCCAGCAGTTACGGGACAGGGGATAGCTACACCTTC.

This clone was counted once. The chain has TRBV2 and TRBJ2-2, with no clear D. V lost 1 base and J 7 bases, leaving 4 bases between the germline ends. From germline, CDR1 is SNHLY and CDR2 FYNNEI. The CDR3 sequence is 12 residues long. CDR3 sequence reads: CASSEENGELFF. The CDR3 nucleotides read TGTGCCAGCAGTGAAGAAAACGGGGAGCTGTTTTTT.

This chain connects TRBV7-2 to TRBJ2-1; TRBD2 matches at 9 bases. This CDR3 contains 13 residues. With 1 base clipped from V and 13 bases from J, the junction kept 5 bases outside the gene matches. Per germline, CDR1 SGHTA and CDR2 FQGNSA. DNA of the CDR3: TGTGCCAGCAGCTTAGAGGCGGGGGGGCTTCAGTTCTTC. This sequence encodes CASSLEAGGLQFF.

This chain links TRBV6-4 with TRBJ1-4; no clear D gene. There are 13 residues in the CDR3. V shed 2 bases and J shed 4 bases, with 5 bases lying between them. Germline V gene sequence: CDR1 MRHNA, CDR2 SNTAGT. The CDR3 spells CASSDQINEKLFF. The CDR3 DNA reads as TGTGCCAGCAGTGACCAAATTAATGAAAAACTGTTTTTT.

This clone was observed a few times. In nucleotides, the CDR3 is TGTGCCAGTAGCTACACACAGGGCGGAGGACAGCCCCAGCATTTT. The encoded protein is CASSYTQGGGQPQHF. The V and J genes are TRBV19 and TRBJ1-5; TRBD1 might be the D (6 bases). V lost 6 bases to trimming and J lost 7 bases, with 19 bases between them. This CDR3 is 15 amino acids long. The germline V gene encodes CDR1 LNHDA and CDR2 SQIVND (reference sequence).

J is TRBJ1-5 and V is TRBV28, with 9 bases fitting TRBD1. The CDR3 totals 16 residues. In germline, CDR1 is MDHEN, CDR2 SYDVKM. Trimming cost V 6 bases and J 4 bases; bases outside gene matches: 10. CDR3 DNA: TGTGCCAGCAGGCCCTCTGGGGGACAGGGTAATCAGCCCCAGCATTTT. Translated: CASRPSGGQGNQPQHF.

CDR3 DNA: TGTGCCAGCAGCCCAGGACTTGCCTACGAGCAGTACTTC. It translates to CASSPGLAYEQYF. The J gene is TRBJ2-7, the V gene TRBV13, with D perhaps TRBD2 (5 bases). Germline V gene lookup returns CDR1 PRHDT and CDR2 FYEKMQ (reference sequence). This CDR3 contains 13 residues. V was pared by 5 bases and J by 2 bases, with 10 bases between.

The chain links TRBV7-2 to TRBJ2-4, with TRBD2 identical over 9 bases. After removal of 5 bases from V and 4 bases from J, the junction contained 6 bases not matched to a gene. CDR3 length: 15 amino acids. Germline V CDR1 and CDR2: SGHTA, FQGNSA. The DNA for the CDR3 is TGTGCCAGCAGCCCTAGCGGGGTAGAAAAAAACATTCAGTACTTC. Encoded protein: CASSPSGVEKNIQYF.

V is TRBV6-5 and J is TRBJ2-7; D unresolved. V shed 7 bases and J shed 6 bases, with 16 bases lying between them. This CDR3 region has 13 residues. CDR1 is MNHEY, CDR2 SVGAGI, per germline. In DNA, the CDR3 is TGTGCCAGCACCACCTCCCCCGTAAGCGAGCAGTACTTC. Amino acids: CASTTSPVSEQYF.

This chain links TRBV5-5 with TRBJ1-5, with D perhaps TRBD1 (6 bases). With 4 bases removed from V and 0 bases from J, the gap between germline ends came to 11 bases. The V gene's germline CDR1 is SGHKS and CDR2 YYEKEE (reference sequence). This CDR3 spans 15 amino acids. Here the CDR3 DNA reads TGTGCCAGCAGCCCAGGGACAAATAGCAATCAGCCCCAGCATTTT. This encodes CASSPGTNSNQPQHF.

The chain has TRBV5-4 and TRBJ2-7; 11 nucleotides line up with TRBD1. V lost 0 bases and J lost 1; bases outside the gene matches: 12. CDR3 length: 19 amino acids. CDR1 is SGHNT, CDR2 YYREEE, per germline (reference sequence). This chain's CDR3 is CASSLGPGQGVGLSYEQYF. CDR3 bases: TGTGCCAGCAGCTTGGGACCGGGACAGGGGGTCGGACTGTCCTACGAGCAGTACTTC.

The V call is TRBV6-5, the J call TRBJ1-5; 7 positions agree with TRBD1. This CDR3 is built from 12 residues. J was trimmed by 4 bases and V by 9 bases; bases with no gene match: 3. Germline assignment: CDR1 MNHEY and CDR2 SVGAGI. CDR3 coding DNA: TGTGCCAGTAAACAGGGGAATCAGCCCCAGCATTTT. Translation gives CASKQGNQPQHF.

CDR3 DNA: TGTGCCAGCAGCTTAGATTATTACCTTAGCTACGAGCAGTACTTC. It specifies CASSLDYYLSYEQYF. The chain is built from TRBV7-8 and TRBJ2-7; unclear D gene. V shed 1 base and J shed 3 bases, with 13 bases lying between them. Germline V gives CDR1 SGHVS, CDR2 FQNEAQ. The CDR3 loop spans 15 amino acids.

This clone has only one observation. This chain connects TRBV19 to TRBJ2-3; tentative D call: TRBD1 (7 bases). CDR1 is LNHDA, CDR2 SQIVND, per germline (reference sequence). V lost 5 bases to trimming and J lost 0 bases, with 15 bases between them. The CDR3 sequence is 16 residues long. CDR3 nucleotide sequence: TGTGCCAGTAGTCGGGGGACAGCCAAGAGCACAGATACGCAGTATTTT. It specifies CASSRGTAKSTDTQYF.

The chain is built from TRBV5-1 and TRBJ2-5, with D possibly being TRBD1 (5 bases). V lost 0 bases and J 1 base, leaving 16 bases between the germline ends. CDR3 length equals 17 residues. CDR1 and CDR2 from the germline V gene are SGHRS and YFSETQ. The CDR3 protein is CASSLAKTALSQETQYF. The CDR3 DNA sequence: TGCGCCAGCAGCTTGGCCAAGACAGCCCTTTCCCAAGAGACCCAGTACTTC.

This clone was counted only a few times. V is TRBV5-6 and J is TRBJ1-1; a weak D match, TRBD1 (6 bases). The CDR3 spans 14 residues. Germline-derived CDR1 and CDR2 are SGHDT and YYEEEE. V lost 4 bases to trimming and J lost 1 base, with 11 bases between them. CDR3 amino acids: CASSRGNRNTEAFF. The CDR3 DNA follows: TGTGCCAGCAGCAGGGGGAACCGGAACACTGAAGCTTTCTTT. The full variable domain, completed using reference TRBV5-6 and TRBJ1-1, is DAGVTQSPTHLIKTRGQQVTLRCSPKSGHDTVSWYQQALGQGPQFIFQYYEEEERQRGNFPDRFSGHQFPNYSSELNVNALLLGDSALYLCASSRGNRNTEAFFGQGTRLTVV.

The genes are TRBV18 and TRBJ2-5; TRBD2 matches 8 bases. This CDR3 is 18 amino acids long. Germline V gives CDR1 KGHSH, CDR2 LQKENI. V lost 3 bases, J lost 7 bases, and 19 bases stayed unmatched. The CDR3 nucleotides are TGTGCCAGCTCACCGGGGACTAGAGGTGGGTCCGCAGGATGGACCCAGTACTTC. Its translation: CASSPGTRGGSAGWTQYF. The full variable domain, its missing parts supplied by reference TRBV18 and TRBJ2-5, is NAGVMQNPRHLVRRRGQEARLRCSPMKGHSHVYWYRQLPEEGLKFMVYLQKENIIDESGMPKERFSAEFPKEGPSILRIQQVVRGDSAAYFCASSPGTRGGSAGWTQYFGPGTRLLVL.